These T cell receptor beta chains were read from a single sample in a study of patients and donors after allogeneic stem cell transplantation. Using its own MiXCR run on the RT-PCR reads, TCRdb lists one record per CDR3 protein. Seen here are fewer than 15,000 distinct CDR3 sequences, under 30% observed once, and the top ten hold less than 60%. Sample: blood, either unsorted or a sorted T cell fraction (not recorded which). These receptor sequences come from a human donor who was either an allogeneic HSCT recipient or a stem cell or donor lymphocyte infusion donor (not recorded which). It is not recorded whose cells these are; they may come from a transplant donor. The CDR3 runs from the conserved cysteine through the conserved F or W. Fields, in order: clone size, V gene, J gene, D gene, CDR3 DNA, CDR3 protein. The D gene is left open where the match is weak. Not all rows give a size; the values are once, few, many and, for expanded clones, a class.

many	TRBV28	TRBJ1-4	-	TGTGCCAGCAGTTCCCCCGGGCCCGGGGCTAATGAAAAACTGTTTTTT	CASSSPGPGANEKLFF
-	TRBV7-2	TRBJ1-6	-	TGTGCCAGCAGCCCCCTGACAGGCTCGATCTACGATTATAATTCACCCCTCCACTTT	CASSPLTGSIYDYNSPLHF
-	TRBV28	TRBJ1-2	TRBD1	TGTGCCAGCAGTGACCCAGGGACAGGGCCCCTCTACACCTTC	CASSDPGTGPLYTF
many	TRBV11-2	TRBJ1-4	TRBD1	TGTGCCAGCAGCTTCGTTACAGGGGGTTACGAAAAACTGTTTTTT	CASSFVTGGYEKLFF
-	TRBV20-1	TRBJ2-3	TRBD2	TGCAGTGCCCTGCTGGCGGGAGGGCGGGATACGCAGTATTTT	CSALLAGGRDTQYF
-	TRBV11-2	TRBJ2-5	TRBD2	TGTGCCAGCAGATTAGTGGGAACTAGCGGACAAGAGACCCAGTACTTC	CASRLVGTSGQETQYF
few	TRBV5-1	TRBJ2-5	TRBD1	TGCGCCAGCAGCCCCGCCGGGACAGGGAGAGAGACCCAGTACTTC	CASSPAGTGRETQYF
few	TRBV6-5	TRBJ2-2	-	TGTGCCAGCAGTTACTGGGACACCGGGGAGCTGTTTTTT	CASSYWDTGELFF
few	TRBV7-9	TRBJ1-1	-	TGTGCCAGCAGGGCTAAGGCGAACACTGAAGCTTTCTTT	CASRAKANTEAFF
few	TRBV5-6	TRBJ2-5	-	TGTGCCAGCAGCTTTTCTGGGGGGGAGACCCAGTACTTC	CASSFSGGETQYF
few	TRBV5-1	TRBJ1-5	TRBD1	TGCGCCAGCAGCACGACAGGGGATCAGCCCCAGCATTTT	CASSTTGDQPQHF
many	TRBV5-6	TRBJ1-2	TRBD1	TGTGCCAGCAGCCCGGACAGGGGGCGATACGGCTACACCTTC	CASSPDRGRYGYTF
-	TRBV20-1	TRBJ1-1	-	TGCAGTGCCGGGGAAGGGAACACTGAAGCTTTCTTT	CSAGEGNTEAFF
few	TRBV11-2	TRBJ1-2	-	TGTGCCAGCAGCTTAGGGGGTGGGGTCCATCCCCACTATGGCTACACCTTC	CASSLGGGVHPHYGYTF
-	TRBV18	TRBJ1-5	TRBD1	TGTGCCAGCTCACCGGACAGGGCGGACAATCAGCCCCAGCATTTT	CASSPDRADNQPQHF
-	TRBV15	TRBJ2-2	-	TGTGCCACCAGCAGAGATCAATACACCGGGGAGCTGTTTTTT	CATSRDQYTGELFF
-	TRBV28	TRBJ2-7	-	TGTGCCAGCAGTTCCCCCCCCGGAGGGGAGCAGTACTTC	CASSSPPGGEQYF
few	TRBV4-1	TRBJ1-2	-	TGCGCCAGCAGCCTTGGGGACGAAGGATCTAACTATGGCTACACCTTC	CASSLGDEGSNYGYTF
-	TRBV11-2	TRBJ1-6	TRBD1	TGTGCCAGCAGCTTAGATGGGACAGGGCTCCATTATAATTCACCCCTCCACTTT	CASSLDGTGLHYNSPLHF
few	TRBV28	TRBJ2-3	-	TGTGCCAGCAGTGACCCCTACACAGATACGCAGTATTTT	CASSDPYTDTQYF